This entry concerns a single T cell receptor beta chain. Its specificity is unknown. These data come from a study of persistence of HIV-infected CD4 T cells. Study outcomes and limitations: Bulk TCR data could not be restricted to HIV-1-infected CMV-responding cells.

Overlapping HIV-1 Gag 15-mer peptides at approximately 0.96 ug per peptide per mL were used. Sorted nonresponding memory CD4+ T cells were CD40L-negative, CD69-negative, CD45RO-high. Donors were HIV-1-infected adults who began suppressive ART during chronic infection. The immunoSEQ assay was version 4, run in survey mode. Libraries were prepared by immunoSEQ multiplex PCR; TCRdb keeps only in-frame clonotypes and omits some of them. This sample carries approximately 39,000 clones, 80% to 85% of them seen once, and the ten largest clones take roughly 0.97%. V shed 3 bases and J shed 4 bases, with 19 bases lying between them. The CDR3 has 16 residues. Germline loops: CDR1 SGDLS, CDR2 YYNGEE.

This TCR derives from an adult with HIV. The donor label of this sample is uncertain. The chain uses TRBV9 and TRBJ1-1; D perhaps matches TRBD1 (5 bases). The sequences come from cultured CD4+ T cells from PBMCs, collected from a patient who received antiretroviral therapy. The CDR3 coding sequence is TGTGCCAGCAGCGCCCCGGGCGGGGGAGTGGGCACTGAAGCTTTCTTT. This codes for CASSAPGGGVGTEAFF. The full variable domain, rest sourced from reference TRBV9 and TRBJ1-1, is DSGVTQTPKHLITATGQRVTLRCSPRSGDLSVYWYQQSLDQGLQFLIQYYNGEERAKGNILERFSAQQFPDLHSELNLSSLELGDSALYFCASSAPGGGVGTEAFFGQGTRLTVV.